These 28 T cell receptor beta chains were sequenced from one sample in a study of T cells in Graves' hyperthyroidism and ophthalmopathy. Researchers amplified the TCR beta CDR3 regions from RNA transcripts. The TCR CDR3 was amplified in a first-round RT-PCR using the HTBI primer set. TCRdb reprocessed the multiplex PCR reads with MiXCR, giving one entry per CDR3 protein. The profile shows approximately 700,000 distinct CDR3 sequences, about a sixth of them singletons. The sequenced material came from blood. These receptor sequences come from a man aged 18 to 30 with Graves' hyperthyroidism.

This clonotype was counted at least ten times. This chain uses TRBV30 with TRBJ1-1, with D tentatively TRBD1 (5 bases). This CDR3 comprises 13 residues. Germline lookup yields CDR1 GTSNPN and CDR2 SVGIG (reference sequence). With 3 bases removed from V and 0 bases from J, the gap between germline ends came to 8 bases. The CDR3 region is CAWSDSMNTEAFF. The CDR3 DNA sequence: TGTGCCTGGAGCGACAGCATGAACACTGAAGCTTTCTTT.

This chain links TRBV30 with TRBJ1-5, with 8 nucleotides matching TRBD1. V dropped 2 bases and J dropped 7; count of bases not matched to a gene: 7. The CDR3 is 14 residues long. Germline V gene lookup returns CDR1 GTSNPN and CDR2 SVGIG (reference sequence). CDR3 loop: CAWSYGQGRQPQHF. The CDR3, as DNA: TGTGCCTGGAGTTACGGACAGGGAAGACAGCCCCAGCATTTT.

This clonotype was found a few times. The V and J genes are TRBV24-1 and TRBJ2-7; D unclear. V was pared by 4 bases and J by 3 bases, with 9 bases between. This CDR3 contains 13 residues. In germline, CDR1 is KGHDR, CDR2 SFDVKD. For the CDR3, the DNA is TGTGCCACCAGTGAGCCCCCCTTCTACGAGCAGTACTTC. This translates into CATSEPPFYEQYF.

This clonotype has at least ten counts. The rearrangement uses TRBV6-2 or TRBV6-3 and TRBJ2-1; perhaps TRBD2 as D (6 bases). Trimming stripped 6 bases from V and 0 bases from J, with 12 bases between. CDR1 MNHEY and CDR2 SVGEGT come from the germline V gene. The CDR3 spans 15 residues. The CDR3 DNA sequence: TGTGCCAGCAGAGGACTACTCGGCTCCTACAATGAGCAGTTCTTC. Translation gives CASRGLLGSYNEQFF.

V is TRBV29-1 and J is TRBJ2-3; D may be TRBD2 (6 bases). Germline V lookup: CDR1 SQVTM, CDR2 ANQGSEA. The CDR3 has 15 amino acids. Trimming removed 8 bases at V and 3 bases at J, with 21 bases between. The CDR3 coding sequence is TGCAGCTCTACCCCTTCGGCAGGGAGGACAGATACGCAGTATTTT. This sequence encodes CSSTPSAGRTDTQYF.

Points on this clonotype: A read error may produce the germline difference seen at one junction end. The rearrangement links TRBV7-9 to TRBJ1-4; D might be TRBD1 (5 bases). The CDR3 runs 16 residues. CDR1 SEHNR and CDR2 FQNEAQ come from the germline V gene (reference sequence). The CDR3, as DNA: TGTGCCAGCAGCCTTTCATCCGGGACCCCCCGGGAAAAGCTGTTTTTT. It encodes CASSLSSGTPREKLFF. Together with reference TRBV7-9 and TRBJ1-4, the CDR3 gives the full variable domain: DTGVSQNPRHKITKRGQNVTFRCDPISEHNRLYWYRQTLGQGPEFLTYFQNEAQLEKSRLLSDRFSAERPKGSFSTLEIQRTEQGDSAMYLCASSLSSGTPREKLFFGSGTQLSVL.

This clonotype has just a few counts. The CDR3 coding sequence is TGTGCCAGCAGCCCCCGGGACAGGGTACGCTACGAGCAGTACTTC. As protein: CASSPRDRVRYEQYF. J is TRBJ2-7 and V is TRBV3-1, with 9 nucleotides matching TRBD1. Germline CDR1 is LGHDT and CDR2 is YNNKEL (reference sequence). V was pared by 4 bases and J by 3 bases, with 7 bases of the junction left unmatched. The CDR3 length is 15 residues.

The sample holds a few counts of this clonotype. The chain combines TRBV12-5 with TRBJ1-1; no definite D call. The germline CDR1 and CDR2 sequences are LGHNT and FRNRAP. The ends were cut back, 0 bases at V and 8 bases at J, with 4 bases in the middle. The CDR3 runs 11 residues. CDR3 protein: CASGLVVEAFF. CDR3 sequence (DNA): TGTGCTAGTGGTTTGGTAGTCGAAGCTTTCTTT.

This clonotype appeared many times. The chain uses TRBV7-2 and TRBJ2-3; TRBD2 agrees at 7 bases. The germline V gene encodes CDR1 SGHTA and CDR2 FQGNSA. The CDR3 totals 15 residues. V was clipped by 5 bases and J by 3 bases; unmatched bases: 8. CDR3 nucleotide sequence: TGTGCCAGCAGCCCCAAGCGGGGAGGAACAGATACGCAGTATTTT. It codes for CASSPKRGGTDTQYF.

This clonotype was seen a handful of times. The junction departs from the called germline gene at one end, perhaps through a read error. V usage is TRBV27 and J usage is TRBJ2-5; 12 bases match TRBD2. CDR3 length: 15 amino acids. CDR1 is MNHEY and CDR2 is SMNVEV in the germline V gene (reference sequence). The chain's CDR3 is CASSPTSGSGETQCF. Written as DNA, the CDR3 is TGTGCCAGCAGTCCGACTAGCGGGAGTGGAGAGACCCAGTGCTTC.

The table lists this clonotype with a few counts. The chain is built from TRBV19 and TRBJ1-2; D remains unclear. Germline V gives CDR1 LNHDA, CDR2 SQIVND (reference sequence). Trimming took 2 bases from V and 0 from J, leaving 10 bases between them. This CDR3 has 15 amino acids. The CDR3 region is CASSIYGLSNYGYTF. The DNA for the CDR3 is TGTGCCAGTAGTATATACGGCCTTTCTAACTATGGCTACACCTTC.

Many counts were recorded for this clonotype. This chain uses TRBV29-1 with TRBJ2-6; no reliable D call. Trimming shortened V by 6 bases and J by 1 base, and 16 bases separated the two germline ends. The CDR3 runs 16 residues. From germline, CDR1 is SQVTM and CDR2 ANQGSEA. The CDR3 DNA reads as TGCAGCGTACCCGGCGACCCCAGGTCTGGGGCCAACGTCCTGACTTTC. Protein sequence: CSVPGDPRSGANVLTF.

The chain carries TRBV6-5 and TRBJ2-3; 10 bases line up with TRBD2. With V trimmed by 2 bases and J by 6 bases, 5 bases remained unmatched. This CDR3 has 15 residues. Germline-derived CDR1 and CDR2 are MNHEY and SVGAGI. The CDR3 DNA reads as TGTGCCAGCAGTTACCAAGCGGGAGGGAGGGATACGCAGTATTTT. It codes for CASSYQAGGRDTQYF.

V usage is TRBV30 and J usage is TRBJ2-3, with D perhaps being TRBD1 or TRBD2 (6 bases each). The CDR3 has 15 residues. Germline CDR1 reads GTSNPN; CDR2 reads SVGIG (reference sequence). Trimming shortened V by 5 bases and J by 2 bases, and 17 bases separated the two germline ends. Here the CDR3 reads CAWSRGAGLTDTQYF. In nucleotides, the CDR3 is TGTGCCTGGTCTAGGGGGGCCGGGCTCACAGATACGCAGTATTTT.

A few counts support this clonotype. The chain combines TRBV19 with TRBJ2-5; unclear D gene. Germline lookup yields CDR1 LNHDA and CDR2 SQIVND (reference sequence). CDR3 length: 14 residues. V was cut by 5 bases and J by 9 bases, with 19 bases left in between. CDR3 protein: CASSSRSGPFPQYF. CDR3 in DNA: TGTGCCAGTAGTTCCCGATCGGGCCCCTTTCCCCAGTACTTC.

The genes are TRBV19 and TRBJ1-1; D remains ambiguous. From germline, CDR1 is LNHDA and CDR2 SQIVND (reference sequence). V was cut by 6 bases and J by 3 bases, with 14 bases left in between. The CDR3 has 14 residues. CDR3 sequence reads: CASSTGLTHTEAFF. The CDR3 DNA sequence: TGTGCCAGTAGCACGGGCCTCACTCACACTGAAGCTTTCTTT.

There are many counts of this clonotype. This chain uses TRBV28 with TRBJ2-5; no firm D call. Trimming removed 3 bases from V and 5 bases from J, with 10 bases in between. Germline V lookup: CDR1 MDHEN, CDR2 SYDVKM. The CDR3 contains 13 residues. The CDR3 region is CASSLTAGETQYF. CDR3 DNA: TGTGCCAGCAGTTTGACGGCTGGGGAGACCCAGTACTTC.

This clonotype was found many times. CDR3 loop: CASSLTPNYEQYF. In nucleotides, the CDR3 is TGTGCCAGCAGCTTAACGCCCAACTACGAGCAGTACTTC. The chain has TRBV7-9 and TRBJ2-7; D is uncertain. The CDR3 length is 13 residues. The V end was cut by 2 bases, the J end by 3 bases, with 8 bases between. Germline V gene sequence: CDR1 SEHNR, CDR2 FQNEAQ (reference sequence).

This clonotype was seen ten or more times. The CDR3 coding sequence is TGTGCCAGCAGTTTATCAAGGATCACAGATACGCAGTATTTT. Amino acids: CASSLSRITDTQYF. The rearrangement joins TRBV27 to TRBJ2-3, with unresolved D. The CDR3 has 14 residues. With 0 bases removed from V and 2 bases from J, the gap between germline ends came to 6 bases. Per the germline V gene, CDR1 is MNHEY and CDR2 is SMNVEV (reference sequence).

The table lists this clonotype with many counts. V and J are TRBV7-6 and TRBJ2-3, with TRBD1 matching over 10 bases. The ends lost 3 bases at V and 7 bases at J; junction bases unmatched: 4. The CDR3 extends over 14 amino acids. Germline loops: CDR1 SGHVS, CDR2 FNYEAQ. This CDR3 reads CASSLGDRGYTQYF. CDR3 in DNA: TGTGCCAGCAGCTTGGGGGACAGGGGTTATACGCAGTATTTT.

The genes are TRBV24-1 and TRBJ2-7; 8 bases line up with TRBD2. J was trimmed by 6 bases and V by 4 bases; bases with no gene match: 7. CDR1 KGHDR and CDR2 SFDVKD come from the germline V gene. This CDR3 comprises 14 residues. The CDR3 nucleotides read TGTGCCACCAGTGACACGGGAGGGCTCGGCGAGCAGTACTTC. Amino acid sequence: CATSDTGGLGEQYF.

V usage is TRBV5-1 and J usage is TRBJ2-5; 10 nucleotides align to TRBD2. The length of the CDR3 is 17 residues. Germline V gene sequence: CDR1 SGHRS, CDR2 YFSETQ. The junction had 10 bases not matched to a gene; V was cut back by 0 bases and J by 5 bases. CDR3 DNA sequence: TGCGCCAGCAGCTTGGCCCAAGCGGGAGGGCCTGGGGAGACCCAGTACTTC. Amino acid sequence: CASSLAQAGGPGETQYF.

V and J are TRBV12-3 or TRBV12-4 and TRBJ1-6; D ambiguous. Deletions cut 8 bases from V and 10 bases from J, with 15 bases between. The CDR3 loop spans 13 amino acids. CDR3 sequence (DNA): TGTGCCAGCCAAAAAGGCGGATTCTCACCCCTCCACTTT. The encoded protein is CASQKGGFSPLHF.

This clonotype has just a few counts. V gene TRBV19 combines with J gene TRBJ1-1; unclear D gene. Germline CDR1 reads LNHDA; CDR2 reads SQIVND (reference sequence). Trimming pared 3 bases from V and 0 bases from J, leaving 8 bases between. The CDR3 runs to 14 residues. CDR3 residues: CASSIIPMNTEAFF. CDR3 DNA sequence: TGTGCCAGTAGTATTATACCAATGAACACTGAAGCTTTCTTT. The complete variable domain, with remaining parts taken from reference TRBV19 and TRBJ1-1, reads DGGITQSPKYLFRKEGQNVTLSCEQNLNHDAMYWYRQDPGQGLRLIYYSQIVNDFQKGDIAEGYSVSREKKESFPLTVTSAQKNPTAFYLCASSIIPMNTEAFFGQGTRLTVV.

This clonotype was counted ten times or more. The chain links TRBV18 to TRBJ2-1, with a tentative D call TRBD1 (5 bases). From germline, CDR1 is KGHSH and CDR2 LQKENI. V lost 0 bases to trimming and J lost 4 bases, with 13 bases between them. This CDR3 spans 16 amino acids. The CDR3 DNA follows: TGTGCCAGCTCACCACCGACAGCCAGGCTGTACAATGAGCAGTTCTTC. The encoded protein is CASSPPTARLYNEQFF.

There are many counts of this clonotype. The genes are TRBV7-3 and TRBJ1-1; a weak D match, TRBD1 (6 bases). V shed 4 bases and J shed 1 base, with 16 bases lying between them. This CDR3 region has 16 residues. CDR1 is SGHTA, CDR2 FQGTGA, per germline. CDR3 in DNA: TGTGCCAGCAGCTCAGAGCGGGGGCGGAGGAACACTGAAGCTTTCTTT. Translating it yields CASSSERGRRNTEAFF.

Ten or more counts support this clonotype. V and J are TRBV27 and TRBJ2-7, with D perhaps given as TRBD1 or TRBD2 (5 bases each). V lost 6 bases, J lost 0 bases, and 21 bases lay in between. Germline CDR1 is MNHEY and CDR2 is SMNVEV (reference sequence). The CDR3 spans 17 residues. The CDR3, as DNA: TGTGCCAGCAGCCGAACTGGGGTGCAGGGAGACTCCTACGAGCAGTACTTC. Translation: CASSRTGVQGDSYEQYF.

At least ten counts were recorded for this clonotype. The genes are TRBV6-1 and TRBJ2-5, with D tentatively TRBD1 or TRBD2 (7 bases each). V was shortened by 4 bases and J by 5 bases, with 14 bases between the two germline ends. Germline loops: CDR1 MNHNS, CDR2 SASEGT. The CDR3 runs to 14 residues. The CDR3 DNA reads as TGTGCCAGCAGTGGGGGCAGGGGGGGGGAGACCCAGTACTTC. Protein sequence: CASSGGRGGETQYF.